What follows are 26 T cell receptor beta chains derived from one specimen sequenced in a study of T cell repertoires in cytomegalovirus infection. TCRdb ran MiXCR on the reads and lists one entry per CDR3 protein. The table shows 350,000 to 550,000 distinct CDR3 sequences, with roughly 30% occurring only once. Sequenced input: PBMCs. These receptors were taken from a human donor in good health (CMV status not recorded). Some clones in this sample may be carry-over from other donors' samples.

To note about this clonotype: Since no conserved phenylalanine or tryptophan closes the CDR3, a read error is the likely cause. The chain joins TRBV7-4 to TRBJ2-3; TRBD2 matches at 7 bases. Germline-derived CDR1 and CDR2 are SGHVT and SQSDAQ. Germline trimming cut 2 bases from V and 6 bases from J; bases unmatched to any gene: 26. The CDR3 consists of 21 residues. The CDR3: CASSLQGNKGPSGVPEDTQYC. CDR3 coding DNA: TGTGCCAGCAGCTTACAAGGAAATAAGGGGCCTAGCGGAGTTCCAGAGGATACGCAGTATTGT.

The V call is TRBV12-3 or TRBV12-4, the J call TRBJ2-3; either TRBD1 or TRBD2 may fit D (5 bases each). This CDR3 contains 15 residues. V gave up 6 bases and J gave up 9 bases, with 22 bases separating them. In nucleotides, the CDR3 is TGTGCCAGCAGGGGACCGGGACCTGACCATTGGACGCAGTATTTT. Protein sequence: CASRGPGPDHWTQYF.

The CDR3 DNA follows: TGTGCCAGCAGTTTGGGCGACAGAAGAGCCGATACGCAGTATTTT. Residues: CASSLGDRRADTQYF. This chain connects TRBV28 to TRBJ2-3; D is perhaps TRBD1 (5 bases). Trimming took off 3 bases at V and 6 bases at J, with 16 bases between the two ends. Germline CDR1 and CDR2: MDHEN and SYDVKM. There are 15 residues in the CDR3. Based on the CDR3 plus reference TRBV28 and TRBJ2-3, the full variable domain is DVKVTQSSRYLVKRTGEKVFLECVQDMDHENMFWYRQDPGLGLRLIYFSYDVKMKEKGDIPEGYSVSREKKERFSLILESASTNQTSMYLCASSLGDRRADTQYFGPGTRLTVL.

This chain links TRBV2 with TRBJ1-1; D uncertain. Germline CDR1 and CDR2: SNHLY and FYNNEI. This CDR3 has 13 residues. V lost 4 bases, J lost 4 bases, and 10 bases lay in between. The CDR3 sequence is CASSGSYITEAFF. The CDR3 nucleotides read TGTGCCAGCAGTGGGTCGTATATCACTGAAGCTTTCTTT.

This clonotype was observed at least ten times. The chain employs TRBV5-4 and TRBJ2-3, with D uncertain. The V gene lost 0 bases and the J gene lost 2 bases, with 1 base spanning the gap. Germline V gene sequence: CDR1 SGHNT, CDR2 YYREEE (reference sequence). The CDR3 spans 12 residues. CDR3 protein: CASSLATDTQYF. In DNA form, the CDR3 reads TGTGCCAGCAGCTTGGCCACAGATACGCAGTATTTT.

There are a few counts of this clonotype. The chain joins TRBV5-6 to TRBJ2-3; TRBD1 agrees at 7 bases. Losses at the gene ends were 4 bases for V and 3 bases for J; bases not matched to a gene: 8. The germline V gene has CDR1 SGHDT and CDR2 YYEEEE. This CDR3 region has 15 residues. In DNA form, the CDR3 reads TGTGCCAGCAGCCCCGGGGACAGATGGACAGATACGCAGTATTTT. It yields the protein CASSPGDRWTDTQYF.

Regarding this clonotype: It may be a read error: a sequence one base away is much more abundant. The CDR3 sequence is CASRTGQGSGDGYGYTF. In DNA, the CDR3 is TGTGCCAGCAGGACGGGGCAGGGGTCAGGGGACGGCTATGGCTACACCTTC. The chain links TRBV12-3 or TRBV12-4 to TRBJ1-2; perhaps TRBD1 as D (6 bases). CDR3 length: 17 amino acids. V was clipped by 6 bases and J by 4 bases, with 24 bases between them.

This clonotype was picked up many times. The V call is TRBV7-2, the J call TRBJ2-6; D is unresolved. CDR1 SGHTA and CDR2 FQGNSA come from the germline V gene. CDR3 size: 17 residues. Trimming pared 2 bases from V and 2 bases from J, leaving 13 bases between. In DNA, the CDR3 is TGTGCCAGCAGCTTAAGGGCTGGTAGCACTGGGGCCAACGTCCTGACTTTC. It codes for CASSLRAGSTGANVLTF.

This clonotype was picked up many times. The chain couples TRBV7-8 to TRBJ2-7, with 9 bases aligning to TRBD1. The CDR3 totals 18 residues. CDR1 and CDR2 (germline): SGHVS, FQNEAQ. V gave up 1 base and J gave up 2 bases; unmatched junction bases: 12. The CDR3 DNA is TGTGCCAGCAGCTTAGACGGTGGGAGGACAGGGGATCCCTACGAGCAGTACTTC. Its translation: CASSLDGGRTGDPYEQYF.

This clonotype has more than one count but fewer than ten. The CDR3 region has the DNA TGTGCCAGCAGGGAAAGATCCCAGGGAAGGGAAGCTTTCTTT. As protein: CASRERSQGREAFF. This chain joins TRBV6-1 and TRBJ1-1, with a tentative D call TRBD1 (5 bases). This CDR3 contains 14 residues. Trimming shortened V by 6 bases and J by 8 bases, and 19 bases separated the two germline ends. Germline loops: CDR1 MNHNS, CDR2 SASEGT.

In regard to this clonotype: Germline is not matched at one junction end, which may reflect a read error. The J gene is TRBJ2-3, the V gene TRBV7-2; 9 positions agree with TRBD2. This CDR3 has 15 amino acids. The germline V gene encodes CDR1 SGHTA and CDR2 FQGNSA. CDR3: CARSQAKRGAETQFF. The CDR3, as DNA: TGTGCCCGCAGCCAAGCCAAGCGGGGGGCGGAGACGCAGTTTTTT. Based on the CDR3 plus reference TRBV7-2 and TRBJ2-3, the full variable domain is GAGVSQSPSNKVTEKGKDVELRCDPISGHTALYWYRQSLGQGLEFLIYFQGNSAPDKSGLPSDRFSAERTGGSVSTLTIQRTQQEDSAVYLCARSQAKRGAETQFFGPGTRLTVL.

This clonotype was found many times. The gene calls are TRBV6-5 and TRBJ2-5, with D uncertain. The length of the CDR3 is 13 residues. In germline, CDR1 is MNHEY, CDR2 SVGAGI. With 2 bases removed from V and 3 bases from J, the gap between germline ends came to 7 bases. The CDR3 protein is CASSYGVKETQYF. The CDR3 nucleotides are TGTGCCAGCAGTTACGGGGTGAAAGAGACCCAGTACTTC.

As concerns this clonotype: One end of the junction varies from germline; a read error may be responsible. V usage is TRBV11-2 and J usage is TRBJ2-1, with D possibly being TRBD2 (6 bases). Germline V gene lookup returns CDR1 SGHAT and CDR2 FQNNGV. The CDR3 has 15 residues. The CDR3 coding sequence is TGTTCCAGCAGCTTACGCGGGGTAGCCTACAATGAGCAGTTCTTC. Translation gives CSSSLRGVAYNEQFF.

This clonotype was detected ten times or more. V and J are TRBV7-2 and TRBJ2-5; D gene uncertain. Trimming stripped 0 bases from V and 1 base from J, with 9 bases between. Germline CDR1 is SGHTA and CDR2 is FQGNSA. The length of the CDR3 is 15 residues. The DNA of the CDR3 is TGTGCCAGCAGCTTAGCGAGTCGAACCCAAGAGACCCAGTACTTC. This gives the protein CASSLASRTQETQYF.

This clonotype was found a few times. In nucleotides, the CDR3 is TGTGCCAGCAGACCCGGGACAGGGGGTTCGGAAGCTTTCTTT. This sequence encodes CASRPGTGGSEAFF. The rearrangement uses TRBV7-8 and TRBJ1-1; 11 bases line up with TRBD1. The CDR3 loop spans 14 amino acids. In germline, CDR1 is SGHVS, CDR2 FQNEAQ. V dropped 6 bases and J dropped 8; count of bases not matched to a gene: 8. Full variable domain (outside the CDR3, taken from reference TRBV7-8 and TRBJ1-1): GAGVSQSPRYKVAKRGQDVALRCDPISGHVSLFWYQQALGQGPEFLTYFQNEAQLDKSGLPSDRFFAERPEGSVSTLKIQRTQQEDSAVYLCASRPGTGGSEAFFGQGTRLTVV.

The chain joins TRBV19 to TRBJ2-5; TRBD2 agrees at 10 bases. Germline trimming cut 9 bases from V and 1 base from J; bases unmatched to any gene: 2. There are 13 residues in the CDR3. Germline V gene lookup returns CDR1 LNHDA and CDR2 SQIVND (reference sequence). The CDR3 DNA reads TGTGCCAGCAAGCGGGGGGGCCAAGAGACCCAGTACTTC. It encodes CASKRGGQETQYF.

This chain connects TRBV6-8 to TRBJ1-5; 9 bases are a match to TRBD1. The junction had 8 bases not matched to a gene; V was cut back by 7 bases and J by 4 bases. Looked up from germline, CDR1 is MNHGY and CDR2 is SAAAGT. This CDR3 has 15 amino acids. The CDR3 spells CASTPLGTGNQPQHF. DNA for the CDR3: TGTGCCAGCACTCCACTCGGGACAGGGAATCAGCCCCAGCATTTT.

This clonotype was counted ten times or more. The V call is TRBV7-9, the J call TRBJ2-1; a possible D gene is TRBD1 (5 bases). From germline, CDR1 is SEHNR and CDR2 FQNEAQ (reference sequence). This CDR3 spans 14 amino acids. V lost 0 bases and J 4 bases, leaving 7 bases between the germline ends. CDR3 DNA: TGTGCCAGCAGCTTAGCAGGGGTATACAATGAGCAGTTCTTC. The encoded protein is CASSLAGVYNEQFF.

V is TRBV6-2 or TRBV6-3 and J is TRBJ1-5; the D is unclear. V shed 1 base and J shed 7 bases, with 14 bases lying between them. The germline gives CDR1 MNHEY, CDR2 SVGEGT. CDR3 length: 15 amino acids. In DNA, the CDR3 is TGTGCCAGCAGTTACTTCCGAGCGGGTAACCAGCCCCAGCATTTT. It is translated as CASSYFRAGNQPQHF.

As for this clonotype: Germline is not matched at one junction end, which may reflect a read error. This CDR3 is CSARGPSGGVGVETQHF. The CDR3 bases are TGCAGTGCTAGAGGTCCTAGCGGGGGTGTAGGGGTTGAGACCCAGCACTTC. The chain couples TRBV20-1 to TRBJ2-5, with TRBD2 identical over 10 bases. CDR3 length equals 17 residues. The V gene's germline CDR1 is DFQATT and CDR2 SNEGSKA (reference sequence).

In this sample, this clonotype turned up many times. The chain recombines TRBV11-2 with TRBJ2-2, with 9 positions matching TRBD2. The junction had 7 bases not matched to a gene; V was cut back by 4 bases and J by 4 bases. CDR1 and CDR2 from the germline V gene are SGHAT and FQNNGV. This CDR3 contains 16 residues. CDR3 amino acids: CASSSGGLAGTGELFF. CDR3 coding DNA: TGTGCCAGCAGCTCAGGGGGACTAGCTGGCACCGGGGAGCTGTTTTTT.

In the case of this clonotype: This is likely a read error, given that the CDR3 carries no conserved phenylalanine or tryptophan at its end. The chain recombines TRBV4-1 with TRBJ2-3, with 7 bases that match TRBD2. With V trimmed by 2 bases and J by 1 base, 3 bases remained unmatched. From germline, CDR1 is MGHRA and CDR2 YSYEKL. This CDR3 is built from 15 residues. CDR3 in amino acids: CASSQQRGGTDTQYL. CDR3 sequence (DNA): TGCGCCAGCAGCCAACAGCGGGGTGGCACAGATACGCAGTATTTG.

The chain links TRBV6-1 to TRBJ1-5; D unclear. This CDR3 is 14 amino acids long. V lost 2 bases and J lost 2, with 7 bases in between. Germline V gene data show CDR1 as MNHNS and CDR2 as SASEGT. CDR3 DNA sequence: TGTGCCAGCAGTGAATTCCCAGGCAATCAGCCCCAGCATTTT. Translation gives CASSEFPGNQPQHF.

This clonotype has just a few counts. The chain employs TRBV7-2 and TRBJ2-5; D may be TRBD1 (6 bases). The CDR3 extends over 15 amino acids. CDR1 is SGHTA and CDR2 is FQGNSA in the germline V gene. V shed 5 bases and J shed 2 bases, with 15 bases lying between them. CDR3 amino acids: CASSQQGQGQETQYF. The CDR3 DNA is TGTGCCAGCAGCCAGCAGGGGCAGGGGCAAGAGACCCAGTACTTC.

This clonotype has more than one count but fewer than ten. The V call is TRBV4-2, the J call TRBJ2-7; 9 bases are shared with TRBD2. The junction had 3 bases not matched to a gene; V was cut back by 3 bases and J by 0 bases. Germline lookup yields CDR1 LGHNA and CDR2 YNFKEQ. This CDR3 is built from 15 residues. CDR3 sequence (DNA): TGTGCCAGCAGCCAGCGACTAGCGGACTCCTACGAGCAGTACTTC. Residues: CASSQRLADSYEQYF.

This sequence joins TRBV19 and TRBJ2-2; D might be TRBD2 (6 bases). Trimming took off 5 bases at V and 0 bases at J, with 19 bases between the two ends. Germline-derived CDR1 and CDR2 are LNHDA and SQIVND (reference sequence). This CDR3 spans 18 amino acids. DNA for the CDR3: TGTGCCAGTAGTTTTCCGGGACTGACGTTCGCGAACACCGGGGAGCTGTTTTTT. This translates into CASSFPGLTFANTGELFF.